This T cell receptor beta chain originates from a study of response to subunit inactivated influenza vaccine. V lost 4 bases and J lost 7; bases outside the gene matches: 9. The CDR3 spans 15 residues. Ten or more counts support this clonotype. A single record per CDR3 protein comes from TCRdb applying MiXCR to the RT-PCR reads. The sample comprises hundreds of thousands of distinct CDR3 sequences, 15% to 18% of which are singletons, and around 10% rests with the top ten. The TCR comes from a man aged 45 to 65 who received an inactivated influenza vaccine. Sequencing was performed on PBMCs from blood, taken roughly 13 days after vaccination. This sequence joins TRBV12-3 or TRBV12-4 and TRBJ2-1; TRBD2 agrees at 8 bases. In DNA, the CDR3 is TGTGCCAGCAGTTCCCAAAGCGGGAGAGTAAATGAGCAGTTCTTC. Its translation is CASSSQSGRVNEQFF.